What follows is one T cell receptor beta chain and its context. Its antigen is not identified. This specimen belongs to a study of graft-versus-host responses after intestinal transplantation. The germline gives CDR1 SGHDT, CDR2 YYEEEE. V trimming: 2 bases; J trimming: 1 base; junction bases outside the gene matches: 7. This CDR3 spans 16 amino acids. The method was immunoSEQ multiplex PCR; TCRdb's version includes in-frame clones alone and lacks a portion of them. Among about 89,000 clones listed, 80% to 95% were seen once. The sequencing used unstimulated CD4+ T cells sorted from spleen or lymph node cells, collected before intestinal transplant. This receptor was identified in a human donor who received an intestinal transplant. The chain links TRBV5-6 to TRBJ2-3, with 7 bases aligning to TRBD2. The CDR3: CASSLVASGGTDTQYF. In DNA, the CDR3 is TGTGCCAGCAGCTTAGTTGCTAGCGGAGGCACAGATACGCAGTATTTT.